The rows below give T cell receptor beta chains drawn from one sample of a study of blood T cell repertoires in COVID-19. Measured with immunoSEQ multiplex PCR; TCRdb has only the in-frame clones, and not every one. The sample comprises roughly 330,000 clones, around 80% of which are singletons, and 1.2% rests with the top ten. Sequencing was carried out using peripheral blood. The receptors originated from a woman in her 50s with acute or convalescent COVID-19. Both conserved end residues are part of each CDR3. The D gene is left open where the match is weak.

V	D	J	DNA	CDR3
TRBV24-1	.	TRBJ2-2	TGTGCCACCAGTGATTACGGTCAAGGCGGCACCGGGGAGCTGTTTTTT	CATSDYGQGGTGELFF
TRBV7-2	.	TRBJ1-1	TGTGCCAGCAGCCCAGTTCGGGTTAACACTGAAGCTTTCTTT	CASSPVRVNTEAFF
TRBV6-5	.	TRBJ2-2	TGTGCCAGCAGTCCCCCGAGCGGGAACACCGGGGAGCTGTTTTTT	CASSPPSGNTGELFF
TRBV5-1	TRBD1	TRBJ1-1	TGCGCCAGCAGCTTACTTCCAGGGGGAAGTGGTGAAGCTTTCTTT	CASSLLPGGSGEAFF
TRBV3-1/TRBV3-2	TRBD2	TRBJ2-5	TGTGCCAGCAGGAAATTGGCGGGAGGGCCTGTTGGAGAGACCCAGTACTTC	CASRKLAGGPVGETQYF
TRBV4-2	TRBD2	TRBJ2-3	TGTGCCAGCAGCCAACCCTCTAGCGGGGGAACAGATACGCAGTATTTT	CASSQPSSGGTDTQYF
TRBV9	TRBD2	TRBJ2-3	TGTGCCAGCAGCGTAGGAGGACTAGCGGGGGGAGATACGCAGTATTTT	CASSVGGLAGGDTQYF
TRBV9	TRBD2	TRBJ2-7	TGTGCCAGCAGCAAGTCCGGGACTAGCTTTAGTAGTCTGTACTTC	CASSKSGTSFSSLYF
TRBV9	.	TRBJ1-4	TGTGCCAGCAACCCAGACGGGAGGGTAGATGAAAAACTGTTTTTT	CASNPDGRVDEKLFF
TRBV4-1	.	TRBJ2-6	TGCGCCAGCAGCCAAGAAGCAGGGATGGCCAACGTCCTGACTTTC	CASSQEAGMANVLTF
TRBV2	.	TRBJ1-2	TGTGCCAGCAGTGGGCAAGGGGGTAACTATGGCTACACCTTC	CASSGQGGNYGYTF
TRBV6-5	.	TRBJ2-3	TGTGCCAGCAGTCAACAGGATACGCAGTATTTT	CASSQQDTQYF
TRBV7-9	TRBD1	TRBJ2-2	TGTGCCAGCAGCTTTACGACAGGGTACACCGGGGAGCTGTTTTTT	CASSFTTGYTGELFF
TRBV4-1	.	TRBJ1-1	TGCGCCAGCAGCCAAGATCTGCGGCAGGGGAAGAGCACTGAAGCTTTCTTT	CASSQDLRQGKSTEAFF
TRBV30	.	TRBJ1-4	TGTGCCTGGAGTTTCACGGGGGAAAAACTGTTTTTT	CAWSFTGEKLFF